These 5 T cell receptor beta chains share one sample of origin, sequenced in a study of blood T cell repertoires in COVID-19. Sequencing was performed with immunoSEQ multiplex PCR; in TCRdb, only in-frame clones are kept and a portion is missing. Altogether tens of thousands of clones are present, around 80% being singletons, with the ten largest covering approximately 6%. The sample taken for sequencing was peripheral blood. Receptors were obtained from a human donor in a cohort sampled during active COVID-19.

For the CDR3, the DNA is TGTGCCAGCAGTGAAGGGGGGGCTAACTATGGCTACACCTTC. Protein sequence: CASSEGGANYGYTF. The V call is TRBV6-1, the J call TRBJ1-2, with a possible D match to TRBD1 (5 bases). The germline V and J ends were trimmed by 1 base and 0 bases, with 6 bases remaining between them. The CDR3 has 14 residues. Germline-derived CDR1 and CDR2 are MNHNS and SASEGT.

The chain's CDR3 is CASSRPAGGGETQYF. The CDR3, as DNA: TGTGCCAGCAGTAGGCCAGCGGGGGGTGGAGAGACCCAGTACTTC. The chain is built from TRBV6-6 and TRBJ2-5, with 9 bases that match TRBD2. V was pared by 5 bases and J by 4 bases, with 8 bases of the junction left unmatched. Germline values: CDR1 MNHNY, CDR2 SVGAGI (reference sequence). CDR3 length: 15 residues.

The chain is built from TRBV2 and TRBJ2-1; 8 nucleotides align to TRBD2. CDR1 is SNHLY, CDR2 FYNNEI, per germline. With V trimmed by 6 bases and J by 6 bases, 16 bases remained unmatched. The CDR3 consists of 17 residues. The CDR3 loop is CASSPGDGRAAVNEQFF. In nucleotides, the CDR3 is TGTGCCAGCAGCCCAGGAGACGGGAGGGCCGCTGTCAATGAGCAGTTCTTC.

The J gene is TRBJ1-4, the V gene TRBV5-1; 7 nucleotides align to TRBD1. V gave up 6 bases and J gave up 0 bases; unmatched junction bases: 11. There are 17 residues in the CDR3. In germline, CDR1 is SGHRS, CDR2 YFSETQ. The DNA of the CDR3 is TGCGCCAGCACGCGGACAGGAAGTACAGCAACTAATGAAAAACTGTTTTTT. Protein product: CASTRTGSTATNEKLFF.

CDR3 residues: CASSPYRGRGANEQFF. CDR3 DNA sequence: TGTGCCAGCAGCCCTTACAGGGGGCGCGGGGCCAATGAGCAGTTCTTC. The chain uses TRBV5-5 and TRBJ2-1, with TRBD1 matching over 9 bases. V shed 4 bases and J 6 bases; nucleotides not matched to a gene: 11. This CDR3 is 16 amino acids long. Germline V gene lookup returns CDR1 SGHKS and CDR2 YYEKEE (reference sequence).